The 13 T cell receptor beta chains presented below share a single source sample, sequenced in a study of CD8+ T cells in alopecia areata. After isolation, RNA underwent reverse transcription to generate cDNA as the sequencing template. Produced via immunoSEQ multiplex PCR; TCRdb's table is partial and in-frame only. This sample has more than 150,000 clones, with 40% to 60% found just once. The material sequenced was CD8+ T cells sorted from blood, taken at week 0. The receptor set was obtained from a human donor with alopecia areata.

The chain couples TRBV9 to TRBJ2-3; 11 nucleotides match TRBD2. With 4 bases clipped from V and 3 bases from J, the junction kept 1 base outside the gene matches. CDR1 is SGDLS, CDR2 YYNGEE, per germline. This CDR3 region has 14 residues. In nucleotides, the CDR3 is TGTGCCAGCAGCTCTAGCGGGGGGACAGATACGCAGTATTTT. This codes for CASSSSGGTDTQYF.

The V and J genes are TRBV6-6 and TRBJ2-7; D is ambiguous. Trimming cost V 2 bases and J 5 bases, with 7 bases left between them. The germline V gene encodes CDR1 MNHNY and CDR2 SVGAGI (reference sequence). CDR3 length: 12 residues. The CDR3 DNA reads TGTGCCAGCAGTTACAATATGGACGAGCAGTACTTC. Residues: CASSYNMDEQYF.

V gene TRBV29-1 combines with J gene TRBJ1-2; tentative D call: TRBD1 (5 bases). CDR3 length equals 13 residues. V was shortened by 3 bases and J by 4 bases, with 12 bases between the two germline ends. CDR1 is SQVTM, CDR2 ANQGSEA, per germline. The DNA for the CDR3 is TGCAGCGTTGAGGAGGGACGACTCTATGGCTACACCTTC. It yields the protein CSVEEGRLYGYTF.

The V and J genes are TRBV13 and TRBJ1-1; the match to TRBD1 covers 9 bases. The CDR3 contains 14 residues. Trimming at V came to 6 bases and at J to 4 bases, leaving 6 bases not matched to a gene. Germline V gene sequence: CDR1 PRHDT, CDR2 FYEKMQ (reference sequence). The CDR3 DNA is TGTGCCAGCAGTCGTGGACAGGGGCGCACTGAAGCTTTCTTT. Protein product: CASSRGQGRTEAFF. Full variable domain (remainder filled in from reference TRBV13 and TRBJ1-1): AAGVIQSPRHLIKEKRETATLKCYPIPRHDTVYWYQQGPGQDPQFLISFYEKMQSDKGSIPDRFSAQQFSDYHSELNMSSLELGDSALYFCASSRGQGRTEAFFGQGTRLTVV.

The chain combines TRBV30 with TRBJ2-7; D is undetermined. The CDR3 consists of 12 residues. V was shortened by 2 bases and J by 5 bases, with 10 bases between the two germline ends. The germline CDR1 and CDR2 sequences are GTSNPN and SVGIG (reference sequence). DNA of the CDR3: TGTGCCTGGAGTTACGGGTCTGACGAGCAGTACTTC. Translation gives CAWSYGSDEQYF.

The chain is built from TRBV27 and TRBJ2-7; D unclear. This CDR3 has 16 amino acids. CDR1 and CDR2 (germline): MNHEY, SMNVEV (reference sequence). Deletions cut 3 bases from V and 0 bases from J, with 15 bases between. The CDR3 spells CASSFSAGQASYEQYF. For the CDR3, the DNA is TGTGCCAGCAGTTTCTCCGCAGGCCAAGCCTCCTACGAGCAGTACTTC.

The chain couples TRBV5-4 to TRBJ2-1; D possibly matches TRBD1 or TRBD2 (5 bases each). CDR1 is SGHNT and CDR2 is YYREEE in the germline V gene (reference sequence). The CDR3 totals 15 residues. V shed 6 bases and J shed 4 bases, with 17 bases lying between them. Written as DNA, the CDR3 is TGTGCCAGCACCCCTAGCCGGGGCGGATACAATGAGCAGTTCTTC. Its protein product is CASTPSRGGYNEQFF.

V usage is TRBV6-5 and J usage is TRBJ2-3; D uncertain. The CDR3 has 13 residues. V was pared by 0 bases and J by 5 bases, with 6 bases between. Germline assignment: CDR1 MNHEY and CDR2 SVGAGI. CDR3 amino acids: CASSYSRGDTQYF. In nucleotides, the CDR3 is TGTGCCAGCAGTTACTCTCGAGGAGATACGCAGTATTTT.

The chain employs TRBV12-5 and TRBJ2-1, with D perhaps given as TRBD1 or TRBD2 (6 bases each). V was trimmed by 5 bases and J by 2 bases, leaving 10 bases between them. Germline CDR1 is LGHNT and CDR2 is FRNRAP. The CDR3 sequence is 14 residues long. Written as DNA, the CDR3 is TGTGCTAGTGGTCTCCGGGGGCCCTACAATGAGCAGTTCTTC. As protein: CASGLRGPYNEQFF.

This rearrangement joins TRBV29-1 to TRBJ1-2; D gene uncertain. Between the trimmed V and J ends, which lost 5 bases and 5 bases, there was a span of 15 bases. Looked up from germline, CDR1 is SQVTM and CDR2 is ANQGSEA. The length of the CDR3 is 13 residues. CDR3 bases: TGCAGCGTTCATTTGGTAGAGGATTATGGCTACACCTTC. It encodes CSVHLVEDYGYTF.

This rearrangement joins TRBV29-1 to TRBJ2-1; the D gene is possibly TRBD2 (6 bases). The CDR3 has 14 amino acids. Trimming shortened V by 5 bases and J by 9 bases, and 20 bases separated the two germline ends. Germline V gene data show CDR1 as SQVTM and CDR2 as ANQGSEA. The CDR3 spells CSVRLEMAGLEQFF. The DNA for the CDR3 is TGCAGCGTTCGACTCGAAATGGCGGGGCTTGAGCAGTTCTTC.

In this sample, this clone turned up a few times. The chain links TRBV7-2 to TRBJ2-3, with 9 bases matching TRBD1. The CDR3 is 16 residues long. Germline trimming cut 5 bases from V and 5 bases from J; bases unmatched to any gene: 11. Germline CDR1 SGHTA, CDR2 FQGNSA. CDR3 in amino acids: CASSPWDREELDTQYF. In DNA form, the CDR3 reads TGTGCCAGCAGCCCATGGGACAGGGAAGAGCTAGATACGCAGTATTTT.

This rearrangement joins TRBV5-1 to TRBJ2-1; D gene uncertain. This CDR3 has 16 amino acids. Germline values: CDR1 SGHRS, CDR2 YFSETQ. Trimming pared 0 bases from V and 6 bases from J, leaving 16 bases between. CDR3 sequence reads: CASSLGQWGSSNEQFF. CDR3 bases: TGCGCCAGCAGCTTGGGGCAATGGGGTAGTAGCAATGAGCAGTTCTTC.